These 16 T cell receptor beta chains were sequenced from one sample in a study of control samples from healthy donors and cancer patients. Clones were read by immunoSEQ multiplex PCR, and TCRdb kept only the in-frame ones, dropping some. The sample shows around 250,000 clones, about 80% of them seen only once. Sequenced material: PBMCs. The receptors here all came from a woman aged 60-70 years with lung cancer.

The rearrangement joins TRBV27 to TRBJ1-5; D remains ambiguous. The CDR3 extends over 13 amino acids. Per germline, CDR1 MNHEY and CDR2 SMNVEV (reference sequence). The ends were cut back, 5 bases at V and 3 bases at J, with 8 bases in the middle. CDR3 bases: TGTGCCAGCAGTACGAAGATCAATCAGCCCCAGCATTTT. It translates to CASSTKINQPQHF.

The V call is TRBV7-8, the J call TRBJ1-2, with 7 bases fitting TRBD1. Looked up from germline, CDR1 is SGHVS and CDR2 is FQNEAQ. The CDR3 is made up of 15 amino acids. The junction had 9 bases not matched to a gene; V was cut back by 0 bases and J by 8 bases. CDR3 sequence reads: CASSLATGPGGGYTF. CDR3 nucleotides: TGTGCCAGCAGCTTAGCGACAGGGCCCGGTGGGGGCTACACCTTC.

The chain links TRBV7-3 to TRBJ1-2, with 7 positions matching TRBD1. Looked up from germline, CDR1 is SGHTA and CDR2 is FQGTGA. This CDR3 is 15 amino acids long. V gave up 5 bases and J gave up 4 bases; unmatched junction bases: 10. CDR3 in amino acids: CASSPTGTYAYGYTF. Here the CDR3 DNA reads TGTGCCAGCAGCCCGACAGGGACCTACGCCTATGGCTACACCTTC.

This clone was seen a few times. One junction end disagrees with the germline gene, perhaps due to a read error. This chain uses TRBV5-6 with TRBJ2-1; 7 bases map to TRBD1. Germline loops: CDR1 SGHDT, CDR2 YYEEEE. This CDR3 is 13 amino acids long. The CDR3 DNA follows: TGTGCCAGCATCTTGGACAGGTCTCATGAGCAGTTCTTC. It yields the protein CASILDRSHEQFF.

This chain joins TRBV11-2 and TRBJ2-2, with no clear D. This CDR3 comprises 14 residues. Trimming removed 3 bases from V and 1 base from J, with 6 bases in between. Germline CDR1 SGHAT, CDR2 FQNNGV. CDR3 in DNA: TGTGCCAGCAGCTTTACGGTGAACACCGGGGAGCTGTTTTTT. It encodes CASSFTVNTGELFF.

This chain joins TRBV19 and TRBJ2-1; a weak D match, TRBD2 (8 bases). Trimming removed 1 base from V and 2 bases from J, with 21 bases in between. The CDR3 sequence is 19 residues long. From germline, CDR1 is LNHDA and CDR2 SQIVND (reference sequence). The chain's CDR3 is CASSIGGLGRGAPYNEQFF. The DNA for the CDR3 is TGTGCCAGTAGTATAGGGGGACTAGGCAGGGGGGCCCCCTACAATGAGCAGTTCTTC.

The CDR3 region is CASSYIAGNNEQFF. Here the CDR3 DNA reads TGTGCCAGCAGCTATATAGCGGGGAACAATGAGCAGTTCTTC. The chain recombines TRBV3-1 (or the pseudogene TRBV3-2) with TRBJ2-1; 8 positions match TRBD2. Germline loops: CDR1 LGHDT, CDR2 YNNKEL (reference sequence). V shed 5 bases and J 5 bases; nucleotides not matched to a gene: 5. This CDR3 comprises 14 residues.

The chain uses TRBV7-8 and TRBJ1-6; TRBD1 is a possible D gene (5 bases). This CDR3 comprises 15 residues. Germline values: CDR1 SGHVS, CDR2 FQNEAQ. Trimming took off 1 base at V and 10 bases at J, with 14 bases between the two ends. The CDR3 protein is CASSLESSSGSPLHF. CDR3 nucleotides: TGTGCCAGCAGCTTAGAGTCCTCGTCAGGGTCACCCCTCCACTTT.

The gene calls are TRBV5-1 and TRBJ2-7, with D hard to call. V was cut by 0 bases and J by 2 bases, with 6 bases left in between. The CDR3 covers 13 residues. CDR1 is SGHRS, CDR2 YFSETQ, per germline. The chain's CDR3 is CASSLEVPYEQYF. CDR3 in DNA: TGCGCCAGCAGCTTGGAGGTTCCCTACGAGCAGTACTTC.

The CDR3 nucleotides are TGTGCCAGCAGTGAAGCGCGGGCGGGGGGGCGTGAAGAGACCCAGTACTTC. The encoded protein is CASSEARAGGREETQYF. The chain recombines TRBV2 with TRBJ2-5; TRBD2 agrees at 9 bases. In germline, CDR1 is SNHLY, CDR2 FYNNEI. Germline trimming cut 0 bases from V and 3 bases from J; bases unmatched to any gene: 8. The CDR3 contains 17 residues.

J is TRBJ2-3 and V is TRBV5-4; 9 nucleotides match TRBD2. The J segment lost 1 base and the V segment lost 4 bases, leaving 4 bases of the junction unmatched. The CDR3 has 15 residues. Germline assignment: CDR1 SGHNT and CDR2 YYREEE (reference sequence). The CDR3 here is CASSKTSGGTDTQYF. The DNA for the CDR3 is TGTGCCAGCAGCAAGACTAGCGGAGGCACAGATACGCAGTATTTT.

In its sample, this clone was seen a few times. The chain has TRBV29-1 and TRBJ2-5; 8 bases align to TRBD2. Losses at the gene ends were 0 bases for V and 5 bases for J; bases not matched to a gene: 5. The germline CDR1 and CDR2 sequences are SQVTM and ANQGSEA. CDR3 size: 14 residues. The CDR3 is CSVEDLAGGETQYF. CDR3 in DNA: TGCAGCGTTGAAGATCTTGCGGGGGGTGAGACCCAGTACTTC.

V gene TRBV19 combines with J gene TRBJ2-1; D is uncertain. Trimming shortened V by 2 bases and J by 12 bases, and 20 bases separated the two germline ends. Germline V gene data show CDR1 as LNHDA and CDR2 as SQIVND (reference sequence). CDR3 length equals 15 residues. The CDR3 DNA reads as TGTGCCAGTAGTATAAGGTGGAGACAAAGGGATTCGCAGTTCTTC. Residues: CASSIRWRQRDSQFF. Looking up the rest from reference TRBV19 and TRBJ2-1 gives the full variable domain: DGGITQSPKYLFRKEGQNVTLSCEQNLNHDAMYWYRQDPGQGLRLIYYSQIVNDFQKGDIAEGYSVSREKKESFPLTVTSAQKNPTAFYLCASSIRWRQRDSQFFGPGTRLTVL.

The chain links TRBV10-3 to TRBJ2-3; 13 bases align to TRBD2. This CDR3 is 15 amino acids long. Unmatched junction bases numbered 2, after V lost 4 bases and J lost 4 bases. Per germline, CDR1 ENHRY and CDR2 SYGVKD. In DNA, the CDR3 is TGTGCCATCAGTGGCGGACTAGCGGGAGCAGATACGCAGTATTTT. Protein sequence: CAISGGLAGADTQYF.

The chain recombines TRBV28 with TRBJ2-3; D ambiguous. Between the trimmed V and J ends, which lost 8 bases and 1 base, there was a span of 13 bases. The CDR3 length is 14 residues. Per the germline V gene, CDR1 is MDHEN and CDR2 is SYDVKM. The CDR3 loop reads CASLASRGTDTQYF. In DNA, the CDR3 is TGTGCCAGCCTTGCGAGTCGAGGCACAGATACGCAGTATTTT.

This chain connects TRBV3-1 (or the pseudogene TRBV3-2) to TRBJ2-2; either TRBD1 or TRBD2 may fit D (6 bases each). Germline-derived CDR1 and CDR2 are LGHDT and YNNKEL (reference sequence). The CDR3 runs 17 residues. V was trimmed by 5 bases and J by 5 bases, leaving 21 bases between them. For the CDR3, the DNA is TGTGCCAGCAGCAGGGGAGTGACGGGGGCGAGGACCGGGGAGCTGTTTTTT. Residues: CASSRGVTGARTGELFF.